Below, 14 T cell receptor beta chains from the same sample are listed, as sequenced in a study of CD8 T cells in ankylosing spondylitis. One entry per CDR3 protein, called by TCRdb with MiXCR from the 5' RACE reads. The table lists tens of thousands of distinct CDR3 sequences, approximately 5.7% of them singletons, with approximately 5% in the top ten. Sequenced: synovial fluid, either unsorted or a sorted T cell fraction (not recorded which). Every receptor here comes from a male donor with ankylosing spondylitis.

The chain is built from TRBV30 and TRBJ1-2, with a tentative D call TRBD1 (5 bases). The CDR3 sequence is 10 residues long. V was clipped by 7 bases and J by 5 bases, with 8 bases between them. Germline loops: CDR1 GTSNPN, CDR2 SVGIG (reference sequence). The DNA for the CDR3 is TGTGCCTCAGGGCGATATGGCTACACCTTC. Translation gives CASGRYGYTF.

This clonotype was detected ten times or more. The chain carries TRBV7-2 and TRBJ2-7; 7 nucleotides agree with TRBD2. The CDR3 length is 13 residues. The germline V gene has CDR1 SGHTA and CDR2 FQGNSA. The ends lost 0 bases at V and 7 bases at J; junction bases unmatched: 3. The chain's CDR3 is CASSLAFGGEQYF. The CDR3 DNA is TGTGCCAGCAGCTTAGCGTTCGGGGGGGAGCAGTACTTC.

In this sample, this clonotype turned up many times. V and J are TRBV7-2 and TRBJ2-1, with 10 bases matching TRBD2. Germline CDR1 SGHTA, CDR2 FQGNSA. V shed 1 base, J shed 6 bases, and the junction held 3 bases outside the gene matches. This CDR3 is built from 15 residues. CDR3 sequence: CASSLEGLASNEQFF. DNA of the CDR3: TGTGCCAGCAGCTTAGAGGGACTAGCGAGCAATGAGCAGTTCTTC.

This clonotype was found a few times. This sequence joins TRBV3-1 and TRBJ2-7; either TRBD1 or TRBD2 may supply D (5 bases each). The V gene lost 3 bases and the J gene lost 7 bases, with 13 bases spanning the gap. This CDR3 has 13 amino acids. The V gene's germline CDR1 is LGHDT and CDR2 YNNKEL (reference sequence). The CDR3 DNA sequence: TGTGCCAGCAGCCAGGGACGCCTCGGGGAGCAGTACTTC. It encodes CASSQGRLGEQYF.

This clonotype showed up many times. This rearrangement joins TRBV29-1 to TRBJ2-6; D ambiguous. CDR3 length equals 15 residues. Trimming cost V 7 bases and J 0 bases, with 13 bases left between them. Looked up from germline, CDR1 is SQVTM and CDR2 is ANQGSEA. Here the CDR3 DNA reads TGCAGCGGTGATAGCAGAAGCTCTGGGGCCAACGTCCTGACTTTC. It encodes CSGDSRSSGANVLTF. Variable domain in full (rest from reference TRBV29-1 and TRBJ2-6): SAVISQKPSRDICQRGTSLTIQCQVDSQVTMMFWYRQQPGQSLTLIATANQGSEATYESGFVIDKFPISRPNLTFSTLTVSNMSPEDSSIYLCSGDSRSSGANVLTFGAGSRLTVL.

This clonotype counts as medium-sized (0.01 to 0.1%). The chain couples TRBV20-1 to TRBJ1-6; D may be TRBD1 (6 bases). Trimming took off 7 bases at V and 2 bases at J, with 12 bases between the two ends. This CDR3 region has 14 residues. CDR1 is DFQATT and CDR2 is SNEGSKA in the germline V gene (reference sequence). CDR3 in DNA: TGCAGTGTCTCCGACAGGACCTATAATTCACCCCTCCACTTT. Its protein product is CSVSDRTYNSPLHF.

This clonotype was detected a few times. The rearrangement uses TRBV7-2 and TRBJ2-1; D assignment may be TRBD1 or TRBD2 (6 bases each). Germline CDR1 reads SGHTA; CDR2 reads FQGNSA. CDR3 length: 15 amino acids. V lost 1 base and J lost 10, with 17 bases in between. Here the CDR3 DNA reads TGTGCCAGCAGCTTAGTATTCGGGGGCGTCAGGGAGCAGTTCTTC. Translating it yields CASSLVFGGVREQFF.

The sample holds many counts of this clonotype. V is TRBV3-1 and J is TRBJ2-1; D call uncertain. CDR1 is LGHDT, CDR2 YNNKEL, per germline (reference sequence). V shed 3 bases and J shed 4 bases, with 19 bases lying between them. The CDR3 spans 17 residues. CDR3 bases: TGTGCCAGCAGCCAGACAAGAACGTTAAGCCGATACAATGAGCAGTTCTTC. Its translation is CASSQTRTLSRYNEQFF.

Ten or more counts support this clonotype. The genes are TRBV6-2 or TRBV6-3 and TRBJ2-1, with TRBD1 matching over 7 bases. CDR1 and CDR2 from the germline V gene are MNHEY and SVGEGT. V trimming: 6 bases; J trimming: 8 bases; junction bases outside the gene matches: 19. The length of the CDR3 is 17 residues. Written as DNA, the CDR3 is TGTGCCAGCAGACACATCCCGGGACAGAGAAAGTCAGATGAGCAGTTCTTC. This translates into CASRHIPGQRKSDEQFF.

This clonotype was found many times. The V gene is TRBV5-6, the J gene TRBJ2-2; possibly TRBD2 for D (6 bases). CDR1 is SGHDT and CDR2 is YYEEEE in the germline V gene. CDR3 length: 14 amino acids. Trimming removed 3 bases from V and 6 bases from J, with 12 bases in between. In DNA, the CDR3 is TGTGCCAGCAGCTGGGGGTCTAGCGCCGGGGAGCTGTTTTTT. The encoded protein is CASSWGSSAGELFF. Complete variable domain (other parts from reference TRBV5-6 and TRBJ2-2): DAGVTQSPTHLIKTRGQQVTLRCSPKSGHDTVSWYQQALGQGPQFIFQYYEEEERQRGNFPDRFSGHQFPNYSSELNVNALLLGDSALYLCASSWGSSAGELFFGEGSRLTVL.

In its sample, this clonotype was seen a few times. The J gene is TRBJ2-2, the V gene TRBV3-1, with D unclear. The CDR3 spans 14 residues. Per the germline V gene, CDR1 is LGHDT and CDR2 is YNNKEL (reference sequence). V lost 0 bases and J lost 1, with 3 bases in between. CDR3 DNA: TGTGCCAGCAGCCAAGAAATGAACACCGGGGAGCTGTTTTTT. Translation gives CASSQEMNTGELFF.

The chain couples TRBV19 to TRBJ2-5, with D perhaps matching TRBD1 (5 bases). The CDR3 length is 13 residues. V dropped 7 bases and J dropped 2 bases, with 11 bases sitting between them. Germline assignment: CDR1 LNHDA and CDR2 SQIVND (reference sequence). This chain's CDR3 is CASNQGRQETQYF. CDR3 DNA sequence: TGTGCCAGTAACCAGGGTAGACAAGAGACCCAGTACTTC.

This clonotype was counted many times. This chain joins TRBV9 and TRBJ2-1; D is uncertain. Per germline, CDR1 SGDLS and CDR2 YYNGEE. This CDR3 has 14 residues. Trimming left V 0 bases short and J 5 bases short, with 9 bases between. The CDR3 region is CASSVGGRNNEQFF. The CDR3 DNA is TGTGCCAGCAGCGTAGGGGGTAGAAACAATGAGCAGTTCTTC. The full variable domain, completed using reference TRBV9 and TRBJ2-1, is DSGVTQTPKHLITATGQRVTLRCSPRSGDLSVYWYQQSLDQGLQFLIQYYNGEERAKGNILERFSAQQFPDLHSELNLSSLELGDSALYFCASSVGGRNNEQFFGPGTRLTVL.

This clonotype has a count of ten or more. This rearrangement joins TRBV7-6 to TRBJ2-1; 7 bases are shared with TRBD1. This CDR3 has 17 residues. The V and J ends lost 0 bases and 3 bases, in that order; junction bases with no gene match: 8. Germline CDR1 and CDR2: SGHVS and FNYEAQ. The CDR3 region is CASSLALGQTDYNEQFF. CDR3 nucleotides: TGTGCCAGCAGCTTAGCTTTGGGACAGACAGACTACAATGAGCAGTTCTTC. Full variable domain (missing parts from reference TRBV7-6 and TRBJ2-1): GAGVSQSPRYKVTKRGQDVALRCDPISGHVSLYWYRQALGQGPEFLTYFNYEAQQDKSGLPNDRFSAERPEGSISTLTIQRTEQRDSAMYRCASSLALGQTDYNEQFFGPGTRLTVL.